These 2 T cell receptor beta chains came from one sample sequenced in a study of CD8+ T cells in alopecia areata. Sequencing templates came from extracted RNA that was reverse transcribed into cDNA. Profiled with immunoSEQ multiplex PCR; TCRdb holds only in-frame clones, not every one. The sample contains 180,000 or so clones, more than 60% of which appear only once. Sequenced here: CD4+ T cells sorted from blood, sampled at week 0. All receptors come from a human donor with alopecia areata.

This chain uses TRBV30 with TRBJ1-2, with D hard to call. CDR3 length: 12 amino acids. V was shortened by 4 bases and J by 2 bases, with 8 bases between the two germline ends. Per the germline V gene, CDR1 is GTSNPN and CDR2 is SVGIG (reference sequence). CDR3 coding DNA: TGTGCCTGGACTTCCGACAACTATGGCTACACCTTC. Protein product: CAWTSDNYGYTF.

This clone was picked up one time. The CDR3 DNA reads as TGTGCCTACATTCGACCGGGACAGGGCCCAGATACGCAGTATTTT. Translated: CAYIRPGQGPDTQYF. V gene TRBV30 combines with J gene TRBJ2-3; the match to TRBD1 covers 9 bases. This CDR3 is 15 amino acids long. Germline trimming cut 7 bases from V and 4 bases from J; bases unmatched to any gene: 12. The germline CDR1 and CDR2 sequences are GTSNPN and SVGIG (reference sequence).